This TCR beta chain derives from a study of blood T cell repertoires in COVID-19. Across the whole study: The samples span acute and convalescent COVID-19 from the United States, Italy and Spain.

The CDR3 sequence is 19 residues long. V lost 7 bases and J lost 0; bases outside the gene matches: 11. Germline V gene sequence: CDR1 SNHLY, CDR2 FYNNEI. Original methodology: Counts of nucleated cells, estimated from reference gene primer amplification, were obtained. This table comes from immunoSEQ multiplex PCR, and its TCRdb copy is limited to in-frame clones, with some not included. The D gene and trimming were derived from the DNA, and the V and J assignments and clone size from that table. The sample records 85,000 to 130,000 clones, roughly 89% being singletons. The genes are TRBV2 and TRBJ2-6; 11 bases align to TRBD1. The clonotype was recovered from a human donor in a cohort sampled during active COVID-19. The sequenced sample consisted of peripheral blood. For the CDR3, the DNA is TGTGCCAGCATTCGGACAGGGGGCGAAATCCCCTCTGGGGCCAACGTCCTGACTTTC. This gives the protein CASIRTGGEIPSGANVLTF.